This paragraph covers one TCR beta chain sequence. This sample is drawn from a study of T cell changes during pregnancy in multiple sclerosis. TCRdb keeps only in-frame clones here, not all; method: immunoSEQ multiplex PCR. The table includes about 49,000 clones, 85% to 95% detected once. V was cut by 6 bases and J by 2 bases, with 13 bases left in between. CDR1 is MNHEY, CDR2 SVGAGI, per germline. The CDR3 is 15 amino acids. The sample here was peripheral blood, taken after pregnancy. The V gene is TRBV6-5, the J gene TRBJ2-2; a possible D gene is TRBD1 (6 bases). The clonotype comes from a female donor with multiple sclerosis, enrolled in a pregnancy study. The CDR3 sequence is CASRYWTANTGELFF. The CDR3, as DNA: TGTGCCAGCAGATATTGGACAGCCAACACCGGGGAGCTGTTTTTT.